The 22 T cell receptor beta chains below come from one sample, sequenced in a study of blood T cell repertoires in COVID-19 (dated by TCRdb to the early 2020s). The protocol used for the library was the immunoSEQ multiplex PCR assay. TCRdb took over this immuneACCESS table, retaining in-frame rearrangements with V and J assigned. Such tables are incomplete; in checked studies, under half of the missing clones stem from an unresolved V gene, and the remainder is unexplained. Recorded for this sample are approximately 130,000 clones; roughly 86% of them occurred a single time. The biggest ten clones account for about a sixth of the sample. Material: peripheral blood. These receptors all come from a woman in her 50s who had recovered from COVID-19.

J is TRBJ1-6 and V is TRBV15; D uncertain. The CDR3 loop spans 15 amino acids. Germline CDR1 reads LNHNV; CDR2 reads YYDKDF (reference sequence). Trimming removed 3 bases at V and 10 bases at J, with 16 bases between. The CDR3 region is CATSSARRGNSPLHF. CDR3 DNA: TGTGCCACCAGCAGTGCCAGGCGGGGAAACTCACCCCTCCACTTT.

The chain couples TRBV2 to TRBJ2-3; 8 nucleotides align to TRBD2. Per the germline V gene, CDR1 is SNHLY and CDR2 is FYNNEI. V was pared by 6 bases and J by 0 bases, with 5 bases of the junction left unmatched. This CDR3 is 15 amino acids long. The CDR3 spells CASSRGGLSTDTQYF. The DNA for the CDR3 is TGTGCCAGCAGCCGGGGGGGACTCAGCACAGATACGCAGTATTTT.

This clone was detected once. The V and J genes are TRBV15 and TRBJ1-5; D ambiguous. This CDR3 has 13 amino acids. Trimming pared 4 bases from V and 6 bases from J, leaving 10 bases between. Germline-derived CDR1 and CDR2 are LNHNV and YYDKDF (reference sequence). CDR3 amino acids: CATSILAGQPQHF. For the CDR3, the DNA is TGTGCCACCAGCATCTTAGCGGGTCAGCCCCAGCATTTT.

The genes are TRBV10-3 and TRBJ1-1, with D unclear. The CDR3 totals 12 residues. V was cut by 2 bases and J by 8 bases, with 9 bases left in between. Germline values: CDR1 ENHRY, CDR2 SYGVKD. CDR3 bases: TGTGCCATCAGTGAGGCATTCGGGGAAGCTTTCTTT. As protein: CAISEAFGEAFF.

This clone appeared a single time. The genes are TRBV11-3 and TRBJ2-7; the match to TRBD1 covers 8 bases. CDR3 length: 15 residues. Per the germline V gene, CDR1 is SGHNT and CDR2 is YENEEA. Trimming at V came to 4 bases and at J to 3 bases, leaving 8 bases not matched to a gene. The CDR3 spells CASSSSYRGVYEQYF. The CDR3 DNA sequence: TGTGCCAGCAGCTCTTCCTACAGGGGGGTCTACGAGCAGTACTTC.

The chain carries TRBV5-1 and TRBJ2-2; perhaps TRBD2 as D (5 bases). The V gene's germline CDR1 is SGHRS and CDR2 YFSETQ. The CDR3 has 14 amino acids. Trimming pared 0 bases from V and 5 bases from J, leaving 8 bases between. CDR3 coding DNA: TGCGCCAGCAGCTTGGTACCGGGGACCGGGGAGCTGTTTTTT. Its translation: CASSLVPGTGELFF.

The genes are TRBV9 and TRBJ2-3, with 7 bases aligning to TRBD1. The CDR3 runs 13 residues. Germline lookup yields CDR1 SGDLS and CDR2 YYNGEE. Trimming removed 3 bases from V and 15 bases from J; junction bases left unmatched: 13. This CDR3 is CASSDPPGQLLYF. The CDR3 bases are TGTGCCAGCAGCGACCCACCGGGACAGCTATTATATTTT.

The rearrangement uses TRBV10-1 and TRBJ2-7; D remains unclear. V was cut by 2 bases and J by 1 base, with 6 bases left in between. The germline V gene has CDR1 WNHNN and CDR2 SYGVQD (reference sequence). This CDR3 comprises 13 residues. CDR3 nucleotide sequence: TGCGCCAGCAGTGAGCCCGGTTCCTACGAGCAGTACTTC. Protein sequence: CASSEPGSYEQYF.

Only one count was recorded for this clone. J is TRBJ2-7 and V is TRBV27; 12 bases match TRBD2. The germline V gene encodes CDR1 MNHEY and CDR2 SMNVEV (reference sequence). J was trimmed by 2 bases and V by 4 bases; bases with no gene match: 6. The CDR3 contains 16 residues. This chain's CDR3 is CASSWRTSGITYEQYF. In nucleotides, the CDR3 is TGTGCCAGCAGTTGGAGGACTAGCGGGATAACCTACGAGCAGTACTTC.

The V and J genes are TRBV12-3 or TRBV12-4 and TRBJ2-1; the match to TRBD1 covers 7 bases. This CDR3 has 12 amino acids. The J segment lost 7 bases and the V segment lost 3 bases, leaving 0 bases of the junction unmatched. This chain's CDR3 is CASSLGQNEQFF. The CDR3 DNA follows: TGTGCCAGCAGTTTGGGACAGAATGAGCAGTTCTTC.

The chain employs TRBV7-2 and TRBJ2-1; unclear D gene. The CDR3 is made up of 15 amino acids. The germline V and J ends were trimmed by 5 bases and 0 bases, with 11 bases remaining between them. In germline, CDR1 is SGHTA, CDR2 FQGNSA. In DNA, the CDR3 is TGTGCCAGCAGCCACGGTCCGAGCTCCTACAATGAGCAGTTCTTC. Protein: CASSHGPSSYNEQFF.

V is TRBV5-4 and J is TRBJ1-2; possibly TRBD1 for D (5 bases). V dropped 2 bases and J dropped 0 bases, with 8 bases sitting between them. The CDR3 consists of 14 residues. Looked up from germline, CDR1 is SGHNT and CDR2 is YYREEE (reference sequence). The CDR3 sequence: CASSFGGANYGYTF. The DNA of the CDR3 is TGTGCCAGCAGCTTCGGGGGAGCTAACTATGGCTACACCTTC.

CDR3 loop: CSVFEGREEQYF. For the CDR3, the DNA is TGCAGCGTTTTCGAAGGTCGGGAGGAGCAGTACTTC. V is TRBV29-1 and J is TRBJ2-7; possible D gene TRBD2, 6 bases. Germline V CDR1 and CDR2: SQVTM, ANQGSEA. Trimming left V 5 bases short and J 7 bases short, with 15 bases between. The CDR3 is 12 amino acids.

This rearrangement joins TRBV12-3 or TRBV12-4 to TRBJ1-1, with a possible D match to TRBD1 (5 bases). The CDR3 has 12 residues. The germline V and J ends were trimmed by 3 bases and 7 bases, with 9 bases remaining between them. CDR3 loop: CASSFSGLEAFF. The CDR3 nucleotides read TGTGCCAGCAGTTTTTCGGGACTTGAAGCTTTCTTT.

The chain couples TRBV28 to TRBJ1-2; unclear D gene. V was pared by 4 bases and J by 7 bases, with 7 bases between. The CDR3 consists of 11 residues. Germline lookup yields CDR1 MDHEN and CDR2 SYDVKM. CDR3 DNA: TGTGCCAGCAGTTCTACCTCTGGCTACACCTTC. Protein: CASSSTSGYTF.

The chain uses TRBV11-2 and TRBJ1-3; D is possibly TRBD1 (6 bases). From germline, CDR1 is SGHAT and CDR2 FQNNGV. The germline V and J ends were trimmed by 2 bases and 4 bases, with 12 bases remaining between them. This CDR3 is 15 amino acids long. CDR3 amino acids: CASSLLRGTGNTIYF. The CDR3 DNA reads as TGTGCCAGCAGCTTATTGAGGGGGACGGGAAACACCATATATTTT.

J is TRBJ2-2 and V is TRBV27; D unresolved. Germline assignment: CDR1 MNHEY and CDR2 SMNVEV (reference sequence). This CDR3 region has 14 residues. V shed 2 bases and J shed 6 bases, with 10 bases lying between them. The CDR3 region is CASSLIDAAGELFF. The CDR3 nucleotides read TGTGCCAGCAGTTTAATTGATGCAGCCGGGGAGCTGTTTTTT.

Of note for this clone: One base away lies a much larger clone, so this may be a sequencing read error. The rearrangement uses TRBV11-3 and TRBJ2-1; TRBD2 aligns across 8 bases. Germline V gene data show CDR1 as SGHNT and CDR2 as YENEEA. The CDR3 has 15 amino acids. J was trimmed by 0 bases and V by 5 bases; bases with no gene match: 3. This chain's CDR3 is CASSPGTSSYNEQFF. The CDR3 nucleotides are TGTGCCAGCAGCCCCGGGACTAGCTCCTACAATGAGCAGTTCTTC. Full variable domain (missing parts from reference TRBV11-3 and TRBJ2-1): EAGVVQSPRYKIIEKKQPVAFWCNPISGHNTLYWYLQNLGQGPELLIRYENEEAVDDSQLPKDRFSAERLKGVDSTLKIQPAELGDSAVYLCASSPGTSSYNEQFFGPGTRLTVL.

This clone was observed once. This chain joins TRBV5-4 and TRBJ2-1; no firm D call. The CDR3 totals 13 residues. Germline V gene data show CDR1 as SGHNT and CDR2 as YYREEE (reference sequence). V was trimmed by 0 bases and J by 7 bases, leaving 8 bases between them. The CDR3 region has the DNA TGTGCCAGCAGCTTGGTGGCGAGGAATGAGCAGTTCTTC. Translating it yields CASSLVARNEQFF.

The chain has TRBV29-1 and TRBJ2-3; maybe TRBD2 (5 bases). This CDR3 is 13 amino acids long. The germline V and J ends were trimmed by 5 bases and 2 bases, with 11 bases remaining between them. Germline CDR1 and CDR2: SQVTM and ANQGSEA. CDR3 sequence (DNA): TGCAGCGTTTCTGGACTGTACACAGATACGCAGTATTTT. Its protein product is CSVSGLYTDTQYF.

This clone was observed a single time. This chain joins TRBV5-1 and TRBJ2-7, with D perhaps TRBD1 (5 bases). CDR3 size: 14 residues. CDR1 is SGHRS, CDR2 YFSETQ, per germline. With 4 bases removed from V and 3 bases from J, the gap between germline ends came to 14 bases. In DNA, the CDR3 is TGCGCCAGCAGCCCCGACGTTGACAGCTACGAGCAGTACTTC. This encodes CASSPDVDSYEQYF.

A few counts support this clone. CDR3 sequence (DNA): TGCGCCAGCAGCCCAAGGACTAGTGGGTTCGTCAATGAGCAGTTCTTC. Residues: CASSPRTSGFVNEQFF. V gene TRBV4-3 combines with J gene TRBJ2-1; TRBD2 agrees at 7 bases. V lost 4 bases to trimming and J lost 6 bases; unmatched junction nucleotides: 12. The CDR3 spans 16 residues. The germline CDR1 and CDR2 sequences are LGHNA and YSLEER.